The next 15 T cell receptor beta chains were all read from a single sample in a study of T cells in Graves' hyperthyroidism and ophthalmopathy. Amplification yielded TCR beta CDR3 regions, with RNA transcripts as the source. RT-PCR in the first round (using the HTBI primer set) targeted the TCR CDR3. TCRdb redid the calling of the multiplex PCR reads with MiXCR, one entry per CDR3 protein. The data contain a few hundred thousand distinct CDR3 sequences, approximately 23% of them seen just once; the ten biggest clones take up 49%. The sequenced sample was blood. The receptors stem from a woman in her seventies with Graves' ophthalmopathy.

Concerning this clonotype itself: A much larger clone lies a single base off, so this may be a read error. The CDR3 does not close with the conserved phenylalanine or tryptophan, likely indicating a read error. In DNA, the CDR3 is TGTGCCAGCAGACTGGGGGGTCAGCCCCAGCATCTT. Its protein product is CASRLGGQPQHL. This chain joins TRBV28 and TRBJ1-5; possible D gene TRBD1, 5 bases. The germline V and J ends were trimmed by 6 bases and 6 bases, with 9 bases remaining between them. CDR1 MDHEN and CDR2 SYDVKM come from the germline V gene. The CDR3 length is 12 residues.

The rearrangement joins TRBV11-2 to TRBJ2-3; TRBD2 matches 10 bases. The CDR3 contains 18 residues. After removal of 5 bases from V and 2 bases from J, the junction contained 13 bases not matched to a gene. Germline V CDR1 and CDR2: SGHAT, FQNNGV. In DNA, the CDR3 is TGTGCCAGCAGCCGAGATAGCGGCCTAGCGGGAGACACAGATACGCAGTATTTT. Translating gives CASSRDSGLAGDTDTQYF.

This clonotype has ten or more counts. V usage is TRBV28 and J usage is TRBJ1-5; no firm D call. The germline V gene has CDR1 MDHEN and CDR2 SYDVKM. V shed 6 bases and J shed 0 bases, with 3 bases lying between them. This CDR3 is 12 amino acids long. In nucleotides, the CDR3 is TGTGCCAGCAGGGATAGCAATCAGCCCCAGCATTTT. As protein: CASRDSNQPQHF.

As DNA, the CDR3 is TGCAGCGCCGTGGGAGTCTACGAGCAGTACTTC. Its translation is CSAVGVYEQYF. The V and J genes are TRBV29-1 and TRBJ2-7; TRBD2 is a possible D gene (5 bases). CDR1 is SQVTM and CDR2 is ANQGSEA in the germline V gene. The CDR3 is made up of 11 amino acids. The V and J ends lost 7 bases and 3 bases respectively, with 10 bases between them.

The gene calls are TRBV10-2 and TRBJ1-2; D gene uncertain. V was clipped by 6 bases and J by 4 bases, with 12 bases between them. This CDR3 has 13 amino acids. Germline V gene sequence: CDR1 WSHSY, CDR2 SAAADI. The CDR3 loop reads CASSDGPGYGYTF. Written as DNA, the CDR3 is TGCGCCAGCAGCGACGGCCCCGGCTATGGCTACACCTTC.

This clonotype has a single count. A single base separates this from a much larger clone, so it may be a read error. The chain couples TRBV12-5 to TRBJ2-3, with 15 bases identical to TRBD2. This CDR3 contains 17 residues. Germline lookup yields CDR1 LGHNT and CDR2 FRNRAP. The CDR3 region is CVSGSGLAGGPTDTQYF. The CDR3 DNA is TGTGTTAGTGGTTCCGGACTAGCGGGAGGGCCCACAGATACGCAGTATTTT. The whole variable domain, filled in from reference TRBV12-5 and TRBJ2-3, reads DARVTQTPRHKVTEMGQEVTMRCQPILGHNTVFWYRQTMMQGLELLAYFRNRAPLDDSGMPKDRFSAEMPDATLATLKIQPSEPRDSAVYFCVSGSGLAGGPTDTQYFGPGTRLTVL.

This clonotype has ten or more counts. The V call is TRBV28, the J call TRBJ2-7; D uncertain. The germline V gene has CDR1 MDHEN and CDR2 SYDVKM. The CDR3 extends over 13 amino acids. V dropped 7 bases and J dropped 3 bases, with 13 bases sitting between them. CDR3 in DNA: TGTGCCAGCACTAATCTTTTTCTCTACGAGCAGTACTTC. As protein: CASTNLFLYEQYF.

The chain combines TRBV6-2 or TRBV6-3 with TRBJ1-5; 12 nucleotides align to TRBD1. The germline V gene has CDR1 MNHEY and CDR2 SVGEGT. The CDR3 length is 15 residues. V lost 6 bases and J lost 7; bases outside the gene matches: 7. The CDR3 loop reads CASSSTGTGGQPQHF. In DNA, the CDR3 is TGTGCCAGCAGCTCGACCGGGACAGGGGGCCAGCCCCAGCATTTT.

The V and J genes are TRBV29-1 and TRBJ1-1, with D possibly TRBD1 on 5 matching bases. Germline loops: CDR1 SQVTM, CDR2 ANQGSEA. The CDR3 length is 13 residues. The V end lost 5 bases, the J end lost 7 bases, and 17 bases lay between the germline ends. The CDR3 protein is CSVTGLSVDEAFF. The CDR3 bases are TGCAGCGTTACAGGACTTTCCGTGGATGAAGCTTTCTTT.

This clonotype was counted a few times. The chain is built from TRBV6-1 and TRBJ2-7, with TRBD1 as a possible D gene (5 bases). Trimming pared 5 bases from V and 3 bases from J, leaving 11 bases between. This CDR3 has 13 amino acids. CDR1 MNHNS and CDR2 SASEGT come from the germline V gene. The CDR3 loop reads CASSRFQGYEQYF. As DNA, the CDR3 is TGTGCCAGCAGTCGATTTCAGGGCTACGAGCAGTACTTC.

The rearrangement uses TRBV7-2 and TRBJ2-7, with TRBD1 as a possible D gene (6 bases). Germline lookup yields CDR1 SGHTA and CDR2 FQGNSA. Between the trimmed V and J ends, which lost 5 bases and 2 bases, there was a span of 13 bases. The CDR3 is 14 amino acids. The CDR3 here is CASSVGQPPYEQYF. The CDR3 DNA sequence: TGTGCCAGCAGCGTAGGACAGCCACCCTACGAGCAGTACTTC.

The chain combines TRBV30 with TRBJ1-2; 8 bases fit TRBD1. Unmatched junction bases numbered 4, after V lost 3 bases and J lost 4 bases. The CDR3 extends over 13 amino acids. CDR1 and CDR2 from the germline V gene are GTSNPN and SVGIG (reference sequence). The CDR3 loop reads CAWRQGALYGYTF. The CDR3, as DNA: TGTGCCTGGAGGCAGGGGGCTCTCTATGGCTACACCTTC.

The sample holds a few counts of this clonotype. The V call is TRBV6-2 or TRBV6-3, the J call TRBJ1-4; D is perhaps TRBD1 (6 bases). Germline V gives CDR1 MNHEY, CDR2 SVGEGT. V was cut by 5 bases and J by 0 bases, with 16 bases left in between. The CDR3 runs to 17 residues. Written as DNA, the CDR3 is TGTGCCAGCAGTGACCCGGGACACCTTGCAACTAATGAAAAACTGTTTTTT. It yields the protein CASSDPGHLATNEKLFF.

This clonotype was observed a few times. The gene calls are TRBV9 and TRBJ2-5; D is uncertain. This CDR3 has 15 residues. CDR1 SGDLS and CDR2 YYNGEE come from the germline V gene. V lost 2 bases to trimming and J lost 5 bases, with 16 bases between them. The CDR3 nucleotides are TGTGCCAGCAGCGTCTCGGGCCTCCAAGGCGAGACCCAGTACTTC. Translating gives CASSVSGLQGETQYF.

The V gene is TRBV7-3, the J gene TRBJ2-7; TRBD1 matches at 8 bases. This CDR3 spans 13 amino acids. J gave up 9 bases and V 5 bases, and 9 bases lay outside the gene matches. Germline-derived CDR1 and CDR2 are SGHTA and FQGTGA. This CDR3 reads CASSTQQGDRQYF. CDR3 DNA sequence: TGTGCCAGCAGCACGCAACAGGGGGACCGGCAGTACTTC.